The source of this T cell receptor beta chain is a study of graft-versus-host responses after intestinal transplantation. Study context: Uniformly, recipients were administered anti-thymocyte globulin induction with subsequent tacrolimus and steroids for approximately three years.

General study results and limits: Peak circulating GvH clone levels were associated with early post-transplant HvG declines. Recipient marrow held GvH clones, some first seen in ileum or blood. Allografts from individuals with graft-donor T cell macrochimerism displayed high graft-versus-host to host-versus-graft clonal ratios.

Germline V gene sequence: CDR1 SGHVS, CDR2 FQNEAQ. CDR3 size: 14 residues. The V segment lost 5 bases and the J segment 1 base; nucleotides outside the gene matches: 4. Produced via immunoSEQ multiplex PCR; TCRdb's table is partial and in-frame only. The sample yields around 97,000 clones, 93% seen once. Details on this clone: Its target is not known.

The sequenced sample was unstimulated CD8+ T cells sorted from spleen or lymph node cells, obtained before intestinal transplant. The receptor was isolated from a human donor who received an intestinal transplant. The J gene is TRBJ1-1, the V gene TRBV7-8, with 7 bases matching TRBD1. This CDR3 reads CASSNGTANTEAFF. The CDR3 DNA sequence: TGTGCCAGCAGCAACGGGACAGCGAACACTGAAGCTTTCTTT.